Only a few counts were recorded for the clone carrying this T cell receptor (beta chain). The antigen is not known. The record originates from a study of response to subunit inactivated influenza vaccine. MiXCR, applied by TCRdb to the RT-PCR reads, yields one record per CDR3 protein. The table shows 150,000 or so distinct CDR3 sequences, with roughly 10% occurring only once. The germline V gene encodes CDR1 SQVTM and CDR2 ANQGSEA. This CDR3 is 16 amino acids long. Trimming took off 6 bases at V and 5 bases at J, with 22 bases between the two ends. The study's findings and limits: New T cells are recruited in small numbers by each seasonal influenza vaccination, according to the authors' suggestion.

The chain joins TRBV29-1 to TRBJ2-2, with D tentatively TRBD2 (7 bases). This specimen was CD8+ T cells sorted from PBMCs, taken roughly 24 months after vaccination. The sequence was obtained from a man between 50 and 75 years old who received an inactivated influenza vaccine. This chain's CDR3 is CSVTGVVAGVTGELFF. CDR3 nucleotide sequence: TGCAGCGTGACAGGTGTAGTGGCGGGAGTTACCGGGGAGCTGTTTTTT.